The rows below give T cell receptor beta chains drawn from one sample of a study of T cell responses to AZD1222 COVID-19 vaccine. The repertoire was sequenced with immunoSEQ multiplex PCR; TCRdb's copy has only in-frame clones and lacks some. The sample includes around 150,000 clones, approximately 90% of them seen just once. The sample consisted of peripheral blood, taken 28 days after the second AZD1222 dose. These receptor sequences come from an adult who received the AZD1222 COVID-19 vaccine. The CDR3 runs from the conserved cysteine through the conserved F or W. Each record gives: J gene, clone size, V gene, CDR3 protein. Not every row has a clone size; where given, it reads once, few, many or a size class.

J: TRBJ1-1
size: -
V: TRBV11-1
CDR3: CASSFFLNAEAFF

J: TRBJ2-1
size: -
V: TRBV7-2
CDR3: CASSSRTSGNEQFF

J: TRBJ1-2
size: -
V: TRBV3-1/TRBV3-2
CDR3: CASSPTGPVTGGYTF

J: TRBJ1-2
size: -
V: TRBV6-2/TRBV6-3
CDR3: CASSNRVANYGYTF

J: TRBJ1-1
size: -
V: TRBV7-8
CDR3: CASSRPTGRTEAFF

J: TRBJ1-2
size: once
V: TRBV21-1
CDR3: CASSKARKGRGYGYTF

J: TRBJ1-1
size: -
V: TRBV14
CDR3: CASSPYFGTMNTEAFF

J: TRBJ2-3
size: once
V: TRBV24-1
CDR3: CATSAGLSTDTQYF

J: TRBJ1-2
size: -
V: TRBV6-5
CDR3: CASSYRLQGANYGYTF

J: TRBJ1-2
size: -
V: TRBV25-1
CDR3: CASSDGRYGYTF

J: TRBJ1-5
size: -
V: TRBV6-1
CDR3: CASSEGGQSPQHF

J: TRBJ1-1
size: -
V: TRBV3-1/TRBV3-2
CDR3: CASSQGRTEAFF

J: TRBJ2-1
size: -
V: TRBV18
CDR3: CASSSGRQGVVNEQFF

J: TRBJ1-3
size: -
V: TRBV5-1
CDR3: CASSFGESSGNTIYF

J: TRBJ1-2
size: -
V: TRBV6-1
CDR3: CASSYGERFYGYTF

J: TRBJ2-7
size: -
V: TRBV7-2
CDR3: CASSLRDGPYEQYF

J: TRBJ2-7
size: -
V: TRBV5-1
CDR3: CASSLSTGDWNEQYF

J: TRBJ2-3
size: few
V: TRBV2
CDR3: CASASRADTQYF

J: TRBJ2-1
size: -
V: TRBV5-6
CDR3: CASSLGGINRDNEQFF

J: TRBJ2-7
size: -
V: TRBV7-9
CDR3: CASSLAVAGAGEQYF

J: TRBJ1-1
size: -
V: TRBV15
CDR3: CATSTRDMVRTEAFF

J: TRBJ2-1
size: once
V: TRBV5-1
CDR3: CASSPGGSSYNEQFF

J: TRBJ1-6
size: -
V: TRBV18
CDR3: CASSPLHPGQGDSPLHF

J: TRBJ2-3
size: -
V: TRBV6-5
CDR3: CAGSRQEITDTQYF

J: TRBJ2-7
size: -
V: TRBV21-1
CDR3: CASSNRPCGADTSYEQYF

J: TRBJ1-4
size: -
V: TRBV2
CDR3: CASSAQGTNEKLFF

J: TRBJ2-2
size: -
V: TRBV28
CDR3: CASRTGLTGELFF

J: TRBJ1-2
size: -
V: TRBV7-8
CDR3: CASSLLRGAGGVGYGYTF

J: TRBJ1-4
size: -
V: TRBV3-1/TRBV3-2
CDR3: CASSQNRNNEKLFF

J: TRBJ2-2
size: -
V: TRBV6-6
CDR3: CASSWGRGFAGELFF

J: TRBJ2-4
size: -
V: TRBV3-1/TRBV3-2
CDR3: CASSPRSGLAGKRGDIQYF

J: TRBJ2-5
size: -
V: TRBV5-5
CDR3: CACRAGQGETQYF

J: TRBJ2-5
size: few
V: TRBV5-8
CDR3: CASSLGGAHRETQYF

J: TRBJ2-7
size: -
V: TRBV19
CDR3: CASSSSSGSREQYF

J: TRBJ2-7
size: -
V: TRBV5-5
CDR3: CASRRRGQEYEQYF

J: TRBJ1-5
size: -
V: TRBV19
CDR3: CASSRPNQPQHF

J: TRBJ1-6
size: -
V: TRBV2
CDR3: CASSGEGNSPLHF

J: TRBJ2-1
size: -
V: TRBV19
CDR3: CASSQTGTHNEQFF

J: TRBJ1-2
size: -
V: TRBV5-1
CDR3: CASSSNPTENYGYTF

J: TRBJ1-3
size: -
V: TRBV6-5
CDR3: CASINRRSSGNTIYF

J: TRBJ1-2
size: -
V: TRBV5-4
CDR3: CASSRTGHTVYGYTF

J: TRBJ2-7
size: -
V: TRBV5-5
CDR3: CASTPGTDYYEQYF

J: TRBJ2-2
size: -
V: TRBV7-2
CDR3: CASSLRGIRTGELFF

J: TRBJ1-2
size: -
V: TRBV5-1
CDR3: CASSLAGGEANYGYTF

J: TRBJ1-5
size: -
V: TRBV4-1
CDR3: CASSQDLKERMPQHF

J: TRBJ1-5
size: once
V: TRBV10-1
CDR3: CASPLGAGQPQHF

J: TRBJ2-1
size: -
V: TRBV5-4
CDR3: CASSSGTSGHFDEQFF

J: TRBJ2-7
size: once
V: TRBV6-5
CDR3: CASSLPGLVHEQYF